This TCR beta chain comes out of a study of HIV-infected patients and healthy controls. Study observations and caveats: With just sixteen HIV-infected individuals processed, the findings' generality was considered strongly limited. Apparent post-therapy Gini recovery among HIV-infected patients was not reproduced with size-matched repertoires.

Germline-derived CDR1 and CDR2 are SQVTM and ANQGSEA. V lost 0 bases and J 1 base, leaving 9 bases between the germline ends. The CDR3 is 14 residues long. This clonotype is categorized as medium-sized. The antigen is not known. cDNA was made from around 0.5 ug RNA using alpha and beta constant primers. Alpha and beta chain libraries were made separately by chain-specific third strand synthesis with multiplexing indices. The cDNA received a 5' RACE adapter containing a random hexamer plus an SP2 sequencing primer site. The library had 12-nucleotide molecular identifiers formed by two random hexamers joined together. Each CDR3 protein is one row after TCRdb ran MiXCR on the 5' RACE reads. The data show 17,000 or so distinct CDR3 sequences, 9.4% seen once. The repertoire came from unfractionated whole blood and reflected all unsorted peripheral T cells.

The receptor was isolated from an adult in good health. The V and J genes are TRBV29-1 and TRBJ2-5, with a possible D match to TRBD1 (5 bases). The material sequenced was blood. CDR3 bases: TGCAGCGTTGAAGATGACAGACCCCAAGAGACCCAGTACTTC. This sequence encodes CSVEDDRPQETQYF.